Sequencing of this TCR beta chain was carried out in a study of blood T cell repertoires in COVID-19. Background on the study: From T cells, B-cell-depleted T cells, or PBMCs came the material, which was cDNA or gDNA.

Per the original data handling: How many nucleated cells were present was estimated from reference gene primer amplification. Repertoires were generated with immunoSEQ multiplex PCR, while TCRdb's copy carries only in-frame clones and drops some. V and J calls and clone size are given by that table; D and trimming were obtained from the DNA. The profile shows around 260,000 clones, 85% of them singletons. This CDR3 has 15 residues. The junction had 9 bases not matched to a gene; V was cut back by 3 bases and J by 5 bases. Germline V gives CDR1 LGHNA, CDR2 YSLEER. As to this clone: The same CDR3 can be traced to other DNA sequences in this sample.

The sample was peripheral blood. The chain is built from TRBV4-3 and TRBJ1-2, with 7 bases matching TRBD1. The receptor was isolated from a human donor in a cohort sampled during active COVID-19. The CDR3 DNA reads as TGCGCCAGCAGCCAGGGCGACAGGGTCGGATATGGCTACACCTTC. Translating it yields CASSQGDRVGYGYTF.